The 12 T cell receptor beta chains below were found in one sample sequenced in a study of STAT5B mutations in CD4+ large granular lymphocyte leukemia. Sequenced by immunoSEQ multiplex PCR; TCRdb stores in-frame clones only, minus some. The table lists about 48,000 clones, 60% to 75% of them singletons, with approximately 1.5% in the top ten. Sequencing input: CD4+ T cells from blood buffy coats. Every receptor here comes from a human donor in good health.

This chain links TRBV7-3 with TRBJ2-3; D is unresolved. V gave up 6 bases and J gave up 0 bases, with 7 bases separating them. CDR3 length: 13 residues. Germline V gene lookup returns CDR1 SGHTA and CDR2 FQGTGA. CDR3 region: CASRRDSTDTQYF. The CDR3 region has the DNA TGTGCCAGCAGGAGAGACAGCACAGATACGCAGTATTTT.

The CDR3 DNA reads as TGTGCCAGCAGCCTGGGACAGGGCGCCGACGAGCAGTACTTC. This sequence encodes CASSLGQGADEQYF. The genes are TRBV7-9 and TRBJ2-7; 9 positions match TRBD1. This CDR3 contains 14 residues. Trimming cost V 5 bases and J 5 bases; bases outside gene matches: 7. Germline CDR1 is SEHNR and CDR2 is FQNEAQ (reference sequence).

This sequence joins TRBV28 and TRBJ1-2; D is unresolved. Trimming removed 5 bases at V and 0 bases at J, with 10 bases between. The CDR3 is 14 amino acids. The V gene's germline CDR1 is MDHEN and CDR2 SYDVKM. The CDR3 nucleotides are TGTGCCAGCAGTACTCTGATGACTAACTATGGCTACACCTTC. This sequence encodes CASSTLMTNYGYTF.

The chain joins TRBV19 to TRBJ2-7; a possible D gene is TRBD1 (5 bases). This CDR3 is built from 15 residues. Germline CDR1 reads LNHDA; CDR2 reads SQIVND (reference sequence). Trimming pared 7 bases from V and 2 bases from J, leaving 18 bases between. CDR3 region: CASTPSRGRAYEQYF. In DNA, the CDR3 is TGTGCCAGTACCCCAAGTCGAGGCAGGGCCTACGAGCAGTACTTC.

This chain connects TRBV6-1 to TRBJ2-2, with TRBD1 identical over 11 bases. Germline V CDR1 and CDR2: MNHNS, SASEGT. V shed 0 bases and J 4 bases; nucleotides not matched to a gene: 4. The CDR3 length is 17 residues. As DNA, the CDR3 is TGTGCCAGCAGTGAAGCAGGGACAGGGGGTTCCACCGGGGAGCTGTTTTTT. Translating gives CASSEAGTGGSTGELFF.

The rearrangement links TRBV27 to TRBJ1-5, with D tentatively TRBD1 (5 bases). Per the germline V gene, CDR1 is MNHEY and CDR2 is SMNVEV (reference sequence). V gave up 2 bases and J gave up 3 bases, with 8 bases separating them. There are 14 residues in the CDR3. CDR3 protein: CASSLTGPNQPQHF. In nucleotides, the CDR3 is TGTGCCAGCAGTTTAACGGGGCCCAATCAGCCCCAGCATTTT.

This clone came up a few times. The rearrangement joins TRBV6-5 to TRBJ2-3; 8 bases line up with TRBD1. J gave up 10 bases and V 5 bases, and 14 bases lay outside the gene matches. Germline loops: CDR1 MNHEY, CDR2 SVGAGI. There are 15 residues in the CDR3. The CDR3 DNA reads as TGTGCCAGCAGTAAGACAGGGGAACCGATAGGGGCGCAGTATTTT. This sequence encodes CASSKTGEPIGAQYF.

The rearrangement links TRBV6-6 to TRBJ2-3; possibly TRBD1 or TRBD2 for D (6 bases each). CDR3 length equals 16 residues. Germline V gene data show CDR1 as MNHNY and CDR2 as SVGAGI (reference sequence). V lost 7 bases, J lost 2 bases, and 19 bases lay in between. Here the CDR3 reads CASTLGGDTLTDTQYF. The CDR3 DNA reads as TGTGCCAGCACCCTCGGGGGCGATACCCTCACAGATACGCAGTATTTT.

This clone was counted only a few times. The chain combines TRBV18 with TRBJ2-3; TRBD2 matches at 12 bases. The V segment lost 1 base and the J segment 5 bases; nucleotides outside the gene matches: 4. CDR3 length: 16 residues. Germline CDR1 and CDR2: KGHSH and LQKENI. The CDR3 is CASSPLLAGGQDTQYF. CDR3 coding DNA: TGTGCCAGCTCACCACTGCTAGCGGGGGGGCAAGATACGCAGTATTTT.

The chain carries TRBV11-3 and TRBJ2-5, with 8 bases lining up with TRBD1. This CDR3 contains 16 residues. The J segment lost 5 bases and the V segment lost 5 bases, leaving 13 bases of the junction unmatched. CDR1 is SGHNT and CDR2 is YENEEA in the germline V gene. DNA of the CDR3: TGTGCCAGCAGCCCTGGACAGGGAGGTGGCAGGGAGACCCAGTACTTC. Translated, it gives CASSPGQGGGRETQYF.

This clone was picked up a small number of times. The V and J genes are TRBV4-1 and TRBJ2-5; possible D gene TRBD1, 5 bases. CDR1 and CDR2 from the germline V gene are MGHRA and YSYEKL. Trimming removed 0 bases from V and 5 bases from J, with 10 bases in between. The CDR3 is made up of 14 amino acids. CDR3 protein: CASSQDRDSETQYF. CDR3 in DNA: TGCGCCAGCAGCCAAGACAGGGATTCGGAGACCCAGTACTTC.

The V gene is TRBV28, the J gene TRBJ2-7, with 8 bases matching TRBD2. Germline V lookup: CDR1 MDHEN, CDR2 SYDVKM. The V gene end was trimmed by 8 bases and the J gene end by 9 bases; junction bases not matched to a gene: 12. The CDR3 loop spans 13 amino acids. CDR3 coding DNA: TGTGCCAGCGGGCCGGGGGGGGCTTGGGTGCAGTACTTC. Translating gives CASGPGGAWVQYF.